Below, 29 T cell receptor beta chains from the same sample are listed, as sequenced in a study of blood T cells in healthy people across ages. With a J-beta primer mix and a sample-barcoded 5' primer, a second PCR ran roughly 6 to 11 cycles. TCRdb ran MiXCR on the 5' RACE reads and lists one entry per CDR3 protein. The sample carries roughly 680,000 distinct CDR3 sequences, over 40% recorded once. The sequenced sample was blood. The receptors here all came from an elderly woman in good health.

Note on this clonotype: Its ends do not fully match the called genes, so a read error is possible. V and J are TRBV4-1 and TRBJ2-1; 9 nucleotides agree with TRBD2. Germline CDR1 is MGHRA and CDR2 is YSYEKL. CDR3 size: 16 residues. The CDR3 loop is CASSQEIRTSVNKQFF. The CDR3 DNA reads TGCGCCAGCAGCCAAGAGATTAGGACTAGCGTCAATAAGCAGTTCTTC.

Regarding this clonotype: A much bigger clone sits one base away, suggesting this may be a read error. This chain uses TRBV5-1 with TRBJ2-1; D is undetermined. Trimming removed 0 bases at V and 6 bases at J, with 13 bases between. The CDR3 contains 15 residues. Germline V gene sequence: CDR1 SGHRS, CDR2 YFSETQ. CDR3 sequence reads: CASSLAVAAGNEQFF. The CDR3 region has the DNA TGCGCCAGCAGCTTGGCGGTTGCGGCTGGCAATGAGCAGTTCTTC.

This clonotype was recorded a few times. The V call is TRBV24-1, the J call TRBJ2-5; 9 bases match TRBD1. The CDR3 runs to 16 residues. J gave up 5 bases and V 1 base, and 7 bases lay outside the gene matches. From germline, CDR1 is KGHDR and CDR2 SFDVKD. The CDR3 coding sequence is TGTGCCACCAGTGATTTTAAACAGGGGGCGTGGGAGACCCAGTACTTC. As protein: CATSDFKQGAWETQYF.

Points on this clonotype: One end of the junction varies from germline; a read error may be responsible. This chain links TRBV4-2 with TRBJ2-1; tentative D call: TRBD2 (7 bases). Germline CDR1 is LGHNA and CDR2 is YNFKEQ. The CDR3 loop spans 20 amino acids. CDR3 residues: CTSSQPLGRGGRGSYNEQFF. CDR3 in DNA: TGTACCAGCAGCCAGCCCTTGGGTAGAGGGGGGAGGGGCTCCTACAATGAGCAGTTCTTC.

The chain links TRBV12-3 or TRBV12-4 to TRBJ1-6, with D possibly matching TRBD1 (5 bases). The CDR3 extends over 15 amino acids. V lost 7 bases and J 7 bases, leaving 17 bases between the germline ends. The CDR3 nucleotides read TGTGCCAGCACCTGGGGCAGGGTGGTAAATTCACCCCTCCACTTT. Translating it yields CASTWGRVVNSPLHF.

The chain carries TRBV7-2 and TRBJ2-7; the match to TRBD2 covers 7 bases. Germline CDR1 is SGHTA and CDR2 is FQGNSA. The CDR3 is made up of 13 amino acids. Trimming cost V 4 bases and J 3 bases; bases outside gene matches: 3. CDR3 protein: CASSSTSDYEQYF. The DNA for the CDR3 is TGTGCCAGCAGCTCCACTAGCGACTACGAGCAGTACTTC.

Notes on this clonotype: Since a much larger clone is just one base distant, this may be a read error. The chain uses TRBV6-2 or TRBV6-3 and TRBJ2-1; TRBD2 might be the D (5 bases). The J call may be wrong; the DNA end is better matched by TRBJ2-7. This CDR3 has 12 amino acids. Germline V lookup: CDR1 MNHEY, CDR2 SVGEGT. The CDR3 is CASSLSENEQYF. Written as DNA, the CDR3 is TGTGCCAGCAGCCTTAGCGAGAATGAGCAGTACTTC.

This clonotype was counted a few times. The chain employs TRBV29-1 and TRBJ2-5, with 7 nucleotides matching TRBD1. CDR1 and CDR2 from the germline V gene are SQVTM and ANQGSEA. The V segment lost 3 bases and the J segment 5 bases; nucleotides outside the gene matches: 12. CDR3 size: 15 residues. The DNA for the CDR3 is TGCAGCGTTGAGACCGGCAGGGGGAATTTGGAGACCCAGTACTTC. Amino acids: CSVETGRGNLETQYF.

This clonotype appeared many times. An end of the junction differs from the germline gene, which may be a read error. This rearrangement joins TRBV5-1 to TRBJ2-5, with D hard to call. Germline V gene lookup returns CDR1 SGHRS and CDR2 YFSETQ. This CDR3 comprises 13 residues. The CDR3 sequence is CASSVGSQETQYF. The CDR3 coding sequence is TGTGCCAGCAGCGTAGGGTCCCAAGAGACCCAGTACTTC. Using reference TRBV5-1 and TRBJ2-5 for the parts outside the CDR3, the full variable domain is KAGVTQTPRYLIKTRGQQVTLSCSPISGHRSVSWYQQTPGQGLQFLFEYFSETQRNKGNFPGRFSGRQFSNSRSEMNVSTLELGDSALYLCASSVGSQETQYFGPGTRLLVL.

V and J are TRBV29-1 and TRBJ2-7; D may be TRBD2 (5 bases). Germline-derived CDR1 and CDR2 are SQVTM and ANQGSEA. The CDR3 loop spans 11 amino acids. V dropped 4 bases and J dropped 3 bases, with 7 bases sitting between them. The chain's CDR3 is CSVGTFYEQYF. The CDR3 DNA sequence: TGCAGCGTTGGGACTTTCTACGAGCAGTACTTC.

This clonotype has only one observation. This may be a read error, as it is one base from a much larger clone. The genes are TRBV9 and TRBJ1-1, with D uncertain. The CDR3 sequence is 12 residues long. V lost 3 bases, J lost 6 bases, and 9 bases lay in between. Per germline, CDR1 SGDLS and CDR2 YYNGEE. For the CDR3, the DNA is TGTGCCAGCAGCGCCGAACAGTCTGAAGCTTTCTTT. Its translation: CASSAEQSEAFF. Looking up the rest from reference TRBV9 and TRBJ1-1 gives the full variable domain: DSGVTQTPKHLITATGQRVTLRCSPRSGDLSVYWYQQSLDQGLQFLIQYYNGEERAKGNILERFSAQQFPDLHSELNLSSLELGDSALYFCASSAEQSEAFFGQGTRLTVV.

For this clonotype: This may stem from a read error, because a much larger clone lies one nucleotide away. The chain carries TRBV29-1 and TRBJ2-3, with a possible D match to TRBD1 (6 bases). This CDR3 contains 14 residues. From germline, CDR1 is SQVTM and CDR2 ANQGSEA. This CDR3 is CSAAGQSSTGTQYF. Written as DNA, the CDR3 is TGCAGCGCCGCCGGACAGTCTAGCACAGGTACGCAGTATTTT.

This clonotype has ten or more counts. CDR3 DNA: TGCGCCAGCAGGGTAGCGGTCTACTACGAGCAGTACTTC. This encodes CASRVAVYYEQYF. This chain joins TRBV5-1 and TRBJ2-7, with D perhaps TRBD2 (6 bases). The CDR3 spans 13 residues. Germline loops: CDR1 SGHRS, CDR2 YFSETQ. V lost 5 bases and J lost 3, with 12 bases in between.

There are many counts of this clonotype. J is TRBJ1-2 and V is TRBV27; 8 bases align to TRBD1. The CDR3 is made up of 14 amino acids. The junction had 10 bases not matched to a gene; V was cut back by 5 bases and J by 8 bases. Germline assignment: CDR1 MNHEY and CDR2 SMNVEV (reference sequence). CDR3 sequence: CASSPPGQGWGYTF. As DNA, the CDR3 is TGTGCCAGCAGTCCCCCCGGACAGGGATGGGGCTACACCTTC.

The rearrangement uses TRBV27 and TRBJ1-1, with a weak D call TRBD1 (5 bases). Germline V gives CDR1 MNHEY, CDR2 SMNVEV (reference sequence). V was pared by 3 bases and J by 4 bases, with 12 bases between. The CDR3 is made up of 14 amino acids. CDR3 protein: CASSFGGSGTEAFF. As DNA, the CDR3 is TGTGCCAGCAGTTTCGGGGGATCGGGCACTGAAGCTTTCTTT.

The CDR3 sequence: CASSPQDTYNYGYTF. As DNA, the CDR3 is TGTGCCAGCAGTCCCCAGGACACCTACAACTATGGCTACACCTTC. The chain recombines TRBV12-3 or TRBV12-4 with TRBJ1-2; D possibly corresponds to TRBD1 (5 bases). This CDR3 region has 15 residues. V was pared by 5 bases and J by 2 bases, with 15 bases between.

The V and J genes are TRBV7-6 and TRBJ2-1, with D maybe TRBD2 (5 bases). In germline, CDR1 is SGHVS, CDR2 FNYEAQ. The CDR3 is made up of 15 amino acids. The V end lost 2 bases, the J end lost 0 bases, and 8 bases lay between the germline ends. CDR3 in DNA: TGTGCCAGCAGCTTAAGAGACTACTCCTACAATGAGCAGTTCTTC. Translating gives CASSLRDYSYNEQFF.

This clonotype was observed a single time. A single base separates this from a much larger clone, so it may be a read error. The gene calls are TRBV20-1 and TRBJ2-5, with 7 bases that match TRBD2. Germline trimming cut 3 bases from V and 11 bases from J; bases unmatched to any gene: 21. From germline, CDR1 is DFQATT and CDR2 SNEGSKA (reference sequence). The CDR3 covers 16 residues. In DNA, the CDR3 is TGCAGTGCTAGGCGGACGACTAGCCCGTTCTACAATGAGCAGTACTTC. Its protein is CSARRTTSPFYNEQYF.

With regard to this clonotype: Being one base from a much bigger clone, this may be a read error. The V gene is TRBV20-1, the J gene TRBJ2-7, with D perhaps given as TRBD1 or TRBD2 (6 bases each). Trimming cost V 5 bases and J 2 bases, with 16 bases left between them. Germline V gives CDR1 DFQATT, CDR2 SNEGSKA (reference sequence). The CDR3 has 14 residues. The CDR3 sequence is CSASDGGGTYEQYF. The CDR3 region has the DNA TGCAGTGCTTCGGACGGGGGCGGTACCTACGAGCAGTACTTC.

Ten or more counts support this clonotype. This chain joins TRBV5-1 and TRBJ2-7; D gene unclear. The CDR3 is 15 amino acids. The V gene's germline CDR1 is SGHRS and CDR2 YFSETQ. Trimming removed 0 bases at V and 2 bases at J, with 12 bases between. The CDR3 DNA is TGCGCCAGCAGCTTGGAAATCGGCAGCACCTACGAGCAGTACTTC. Translating it yields CASSLEIGSTYEQYF.

Ten or more counts support this clonotype. The V gene is TRBV20-1, the J gene TRBJ2-1, with D tentatively TRBD2 (5 bases). The V end lost 0 bases, the J end lost 3 bases, and 9 bases lay between the germline ends. This CDR3 has 14 residues. Germline CDR1 DFQATT, CDR2 SNEGSKA (reference sequence). The CDR3: CSARDRTHYNEQFF. The CDR3 nucleotides are TGCAGTGCTAGAGATAGGACTCACTACAATGAGCAGTTCTTC.

The table lists this clonotype with many counts. The chain is built from TRBV10-3 and TRBJ2-5, with 10 positions matching TRBD2. CDR3 length equals 14 residues. Germline V CDR1 and CDR2: ENHRY, SYGVKD. The V gene end was trimmed by 3 bases and the J gene end by 5 bases; junction bases not matched to a gene: 3. The DNA for the CDR3 is TGTGCCATCAGTGATCCTAGCGGGGGTGAGACCCAGTACTTC. Its translation is CAISDPSGGETQYF.

Concerning this clonotype: A read error may produce the germline difference seen at one junction end. This chain joins TRBV30 and TRBJ2-7; D unclear. The CDR3 is 13 residues long. Germline assignment: CDR1 GTSNPN and CDR2 SVGIG (reference sequence). This CDR3 is CAWSYGLNNERYF. Written as DNA, the CDR3 is TGTGCCTGGAGTTACGGATTGAACAATGAGCGGTACTTC. Together with reference TRBV30 and TRBJ2-7, the CDR3 gives the full variable domain: SQTIHQWPATLVQPVGSPLSLECTVEGTSNPNLYWYRQAAGRGLQLLFYSVGIGQISSEVPQNLSASRPQDRQFILSSKKLLLSDSGFYLCAWSYGLNNERYFGPGTRLTVT.

This clonotype was detected ten times or more. The J gene is TRBJ1-1, the V gene TRBV2, with 10 bases identical to TRBD1. This CDR3 is built from 13 residues. Losses at the gene ends were 7 bases for V and 4 bases for J; bases not matched to a gene: 3. Germline V gives CDR1 SNHLY, CDR2 FYNNEI. The CDR3 sequence: CASMGQGTTEAFF. CDR3 bases: TGTGCCAGCATGGGACAGGGGACCACTGAAGCTTTCTTT.

CDR3 sequence reads: CASRASGRFAEQYF. The CDR3 DNA is TGTGCCAGCAGAGCGAGCGGGAGATTTGCCGAGCAGTACTTC. This chain joins TRBV7-2 and TRBJ2-7; 8 bases line up with TRBD2. CDR3 length equals 14 residues. Trimming at V came to 6 bases and at J to 6 bases, leaving 10 bases not matched to a gene. CDR1 SGHTA and CDR2 FQGNSA come from the germline V gene.

This clonotype was seen at least ten times. The chain carries TRBV6-6 and TRBJ1-2; a weak D match, TRBD1 (6 bases). V gave up 0 bases and J gave up 4 bases, with 15 bases separating them. The CDR3 totals 16 residues. The V gene's germline CDR1 is MNHNY and CDR2 SVGAGI (reference sequence). The CDR3 is CASSYSGRGFAYGYTF. CDR3 sequence (DNA): TGTGCCAGCAGTTACTCGGGCAGGGGATTTGCCTATGGCTACACCTTC.

This clonotype was recorded a few times. The rearrangement joins TRBV3-1 to TRBJ1-1; D is undetermined. Germline CDR1 and CDR2: LGHDT and YNNKEL (reference sequence). V lost 4 bases and J lost 1, with 10 bases in between. This CDR3 has 14 amino acids. CDR3 sequence: CASSPLGKNTEAFF. CDR3 nucleotides: TGTGCCAGCAGCCCGCTAGGGAAGAACACTGAAGCTTTCTTT.

The table lists this clonotype with a few counts. The J gene is TRBJ2-1, the V gene TRBV27, with 9 nucleotides matching TRBD2. V shed 0 bases and J 0 bases; nucleotides not matched to a gene: 0. CDR1 is MNHEY and CDR2 is SMNVEV in the germline V gene (reference sequence). The CDR3 totals 16 residues. The CDR3, as DNA: TGTGCCAGCAGTTTATCGACTAGCGGCTCCTACAATGAGCAGTTCTTC. Its protein product is CASSLSTSGSYNEQFF.

The chain employs TRBV5-6 and TRBJ2-5, with a possible D match to TRBD2 (6 bases). Per the germline V gene, CDR1 is SGHDT and CDR2 is YYEEEE. V lost 4 bases, J lost 5 bases, and 12 bases lay in between. This CDR3 spans 13 amino acids. The CDR3 spells CASSAGSSETQYF. The CDR3 coding sequence is TGTGCCAGCAGCGCCGGGAGCAGTGAGACCCAGTACTTC.